This T cell receptor beta chain was recovered during a study of T cell repertoires in cytomegalovirus infection. In its sample, this clonotype was seen a few times. Its antigen remains unknown. TCRdb reprocessed the reads with MiXCR, giving one entry per CDR3 protein. The sample records approximately 1,000,000 distinct CDR3 sequences, approximately 30% being singletons. Study-level findings and limits: HLA-C-restricted CMV clonotypes gave the most frequent clonotype in two of eight donors.

The CDR3 covers 15 residues. Trimming removed 0 bases from V and 4 bases from J; junction bases left unmatched: 7. Germline V gives CDR1 DFQATT, CDR2 SNEGSKA (reference sequence). The source material was cultured CD8+ T cells from PBMCs, sampled from culture after CMV antigen stimulation. This clonotype was obtained from a human donor in good health (CMV status not recorded). Some clones in this sample may be carry-over from other donors' samples. This chain uses TRBV20-1 with TRBJ1-2; the match to TRBD1 covers 8 bases. CDR3 in DNA: TGCAGTGCTAGAGATCTCACAGGGGGTTCCTATGGCTACACCTTC. This sequence encodes CSARDLTGGSYGYTF.